This TCR beta chain was recorded in a study of neurological immune-mediated disorders. Study-level findings and limits: No CDR3 amino acid sequences recurred among expanded clones across subjects, suggesting private repertoires in all groups. Expansion of TCR clones was greatest in HTLV-1-associated myelopathy and smallest in multiple sclerosis, where it fell below that of healthy controls.

Germline CDR1 reads SGHTA; CDR2 reads FQGNSA. The length of the CDR3 is 13 residues. V shed 8 bases and J shed 7 bases, with 12 bases lying between them. This clonotype has ten or more counts. Its antigen remains unidentified. The authors made cDNA by 5'RACE with 10-nucleotide random UMIs. Sequencing runs each generated in excess of 160 million TCR-beta sequences derived from 15-18 subjects. TCRdb reprocessed the 5' RACE reads via MiXCR and lists one record per CDR3 protein. The profile shows tens of thousands of distinct CDR3 sequences, about 10% of them singletons. The source material was PBMCs. This chain joins TRBV7-2 and TRBJ1-6, with a weak D call TRBD1 (5 bases). This TCR came from a man aged 55-75 years in good health. CDR3 sequence (DNA): TGTGCCAGCCTAGGGGTGGGGAATTCACCCCTCCACTTT. Residues: CASLGVGNSPLHF. Combining the CDR3 with reference TRBV7-2 and TRBJ1-6 gives the whole variable domain GAGVSQSPSNKVTEKGKDVELRCDPISGHTALYWYRQSLGQGLEFLIYFQGNSAPDKSGLPSDRFSAERTGGSVSTLTIQRTQQEDSAVYLCASLGVGNSPLHFGNGTRLTVT.